This TCR beta chain is from a study of a mutant IDH1 vaccine in newly diagnosed glioma. Regarding time point: baseline, week 1 (first vaccination visit). The treatment is: pre-vaccination baseline after standard-of-care therapy. Here immunoSEQ multiplex PCR was the method, and the copy in TCRdb shows in-frame clones only, minus some. The data show about 66,000 clones, with 80% to 90% seen just once and around 3% held by the top ten. This specimen consisted of PBMCs, obtained from a glioma patient treated with radiotherapy, temozolomide or both. The source of this sequence is a man under 40 with glioma.

CDR3 DNA: TGTGCCTCAGATCGTGGGGGCGGGGGGGCTGAAGCTTTCTTT. Translating it yields CASDRGGGGAEAFF. The rearrangement joins TRBV30 to TRBJ1-1; D is perhaps TRBD1 (6 bases). The CDR3 covers 14 residues. Trimming left V 7 bases short and J 6 bases short, with 21 bases between. Germline V gives CDR1 GTSNPN, CDR2 SVGIG (reference sequence).